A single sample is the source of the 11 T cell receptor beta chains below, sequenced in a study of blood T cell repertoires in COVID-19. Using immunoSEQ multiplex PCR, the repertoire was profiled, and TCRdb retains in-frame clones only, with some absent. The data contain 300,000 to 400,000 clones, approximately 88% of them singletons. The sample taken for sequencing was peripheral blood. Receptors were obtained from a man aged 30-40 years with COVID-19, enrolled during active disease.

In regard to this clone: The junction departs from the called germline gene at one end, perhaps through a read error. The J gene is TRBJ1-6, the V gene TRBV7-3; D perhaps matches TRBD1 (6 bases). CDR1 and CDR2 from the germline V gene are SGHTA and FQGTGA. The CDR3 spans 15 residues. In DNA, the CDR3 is TGTGCCAGCAGCGAACAGGGCTCCAATAATTCACCCCTCCACTTT. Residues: CASSEQGSNNSPLHF.

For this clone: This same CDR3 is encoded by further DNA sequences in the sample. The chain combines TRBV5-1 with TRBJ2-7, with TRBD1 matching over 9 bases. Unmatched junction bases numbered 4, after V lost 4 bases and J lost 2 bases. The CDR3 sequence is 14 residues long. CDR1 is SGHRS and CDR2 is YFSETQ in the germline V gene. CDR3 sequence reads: CASSPGTGTYEQYF. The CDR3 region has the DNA TGCGCCAGCAGCCCCGGGACAGGGACCTACGAGCAGTACTTC. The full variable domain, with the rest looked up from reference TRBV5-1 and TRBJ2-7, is KAGVTQTPRYLIKTRGQQVTLSCSPISGHRSVSWYQQTPGQGLQFLFEYFSETQRNKGNFPGRFSGRQFSNSRSEMNVSTLELGDSALYLCASSPGTGTYEQYFGPGTRLTVT.

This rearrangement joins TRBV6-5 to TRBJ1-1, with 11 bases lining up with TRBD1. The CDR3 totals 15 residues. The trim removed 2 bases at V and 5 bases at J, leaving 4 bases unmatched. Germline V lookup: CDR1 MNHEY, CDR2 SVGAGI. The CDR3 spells CASSYQGQGVTEAFF. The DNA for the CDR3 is TGTGCCAGCAGTTACCAGGGACAGGGGGTAACTGAAGCTTTCTTT.

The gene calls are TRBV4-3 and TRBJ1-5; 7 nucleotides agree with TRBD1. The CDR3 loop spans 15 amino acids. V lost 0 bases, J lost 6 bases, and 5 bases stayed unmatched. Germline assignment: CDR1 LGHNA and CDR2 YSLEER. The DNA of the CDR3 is TGCGCCAGCAGCCAAGACGGGCAGGGGGGTCAGCCCCAGCATTTT. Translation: CASSQDGQGGQPQHF.

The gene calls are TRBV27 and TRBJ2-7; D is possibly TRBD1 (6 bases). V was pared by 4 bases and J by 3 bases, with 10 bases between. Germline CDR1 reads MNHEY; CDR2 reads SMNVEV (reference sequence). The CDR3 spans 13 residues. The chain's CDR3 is CASSYREYYEQYF. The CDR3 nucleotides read TGTGCCAGCAGTTACAGGGAATACTACGAGCAGTACTTC.

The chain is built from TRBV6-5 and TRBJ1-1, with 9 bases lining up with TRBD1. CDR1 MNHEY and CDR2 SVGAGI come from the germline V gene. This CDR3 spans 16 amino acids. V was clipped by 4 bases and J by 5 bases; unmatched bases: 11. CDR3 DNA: TGTGCCAGCAGTTCCCTCTGGACAGGGGATGGGACTGAAGCTTTCTTT. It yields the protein CASSSLWTGDGTEAFF.

CDR3 sequence (DNA): TGTGCCAGAAGGTTAAAGACCTCGGGACTAGCCGAAATATTGCTATACGAGCAGTACTTC. It specifies CARRLKTSGLAEILLYEQYF. The chain uses TRBV7-5 and TRBJ2-7; the DNA was not compared with TRBD2, the D call given in the table. TRBV7-5 is designated a pseudogene. This CDR3 contains 20 residues.

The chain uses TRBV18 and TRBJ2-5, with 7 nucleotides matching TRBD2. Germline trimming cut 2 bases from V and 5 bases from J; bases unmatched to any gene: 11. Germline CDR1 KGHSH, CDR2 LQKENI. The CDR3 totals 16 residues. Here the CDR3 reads CASSPGTTTLSETQYF. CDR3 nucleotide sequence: TGTGCCAGCTCACCAGGGACTACAACCCTGTCGGAGACCCAGTACTTC.

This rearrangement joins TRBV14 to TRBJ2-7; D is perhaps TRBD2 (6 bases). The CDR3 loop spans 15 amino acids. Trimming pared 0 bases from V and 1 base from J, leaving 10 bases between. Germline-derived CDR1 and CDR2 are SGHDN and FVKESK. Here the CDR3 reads CASSQESGLSYEQYF. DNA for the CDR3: TGTGCCAGCAGCCAAGAGAGCGGGTTGTCCTACGAGCAGTACTTC.

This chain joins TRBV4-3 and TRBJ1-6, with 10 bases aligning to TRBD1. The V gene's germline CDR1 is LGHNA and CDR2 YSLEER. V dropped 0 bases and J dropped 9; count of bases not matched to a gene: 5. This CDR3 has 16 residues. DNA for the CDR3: TGCGCCAGCAGCCAAGAATGGGACAGGGGTGGTTCACCCCTCCACTTT. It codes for CASSQEWDRGGSPLHF.

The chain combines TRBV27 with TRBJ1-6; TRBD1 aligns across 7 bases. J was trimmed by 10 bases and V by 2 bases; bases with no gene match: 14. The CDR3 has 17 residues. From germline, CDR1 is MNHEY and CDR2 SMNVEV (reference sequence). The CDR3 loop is CASSLVTGITMGSPLHF. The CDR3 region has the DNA TGTGCCAGCAGTTTAGTGACAGGGATAACAATGGGATCACCCCTCCACTTT.